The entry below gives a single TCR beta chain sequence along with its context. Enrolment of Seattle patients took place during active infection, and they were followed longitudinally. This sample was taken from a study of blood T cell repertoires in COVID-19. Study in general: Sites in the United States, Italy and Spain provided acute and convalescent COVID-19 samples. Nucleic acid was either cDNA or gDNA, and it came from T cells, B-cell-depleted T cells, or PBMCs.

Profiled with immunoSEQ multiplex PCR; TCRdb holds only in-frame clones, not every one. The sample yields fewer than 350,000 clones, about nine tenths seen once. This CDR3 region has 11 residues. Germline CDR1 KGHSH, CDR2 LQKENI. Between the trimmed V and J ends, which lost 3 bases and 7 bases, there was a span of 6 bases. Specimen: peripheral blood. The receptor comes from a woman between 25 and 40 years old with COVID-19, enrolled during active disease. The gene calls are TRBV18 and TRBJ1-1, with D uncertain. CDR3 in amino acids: CASSPGSEAFF. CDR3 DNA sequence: TGTGCCAGCTCACCGGGGAGTGAAGCTTTCTTT.